The rows below give T cell receptor beta chains drawn from one sample of a study of blood T cell repertoires in COVID-19. The repertoire was sequenced with immunoSEQ multiplex PCR; TCRdb's copy has only in-frame clones and lacks some. The profile shows 100,000 or so clones, about 89% of them singletons. The material sequenced was peripheral blood. The origin of the receptors is a woman between 45 and 65 years old in a cohort sampled during active COVID-19. Both conserved end residues are part of each CDR3. A D gene is named only where the DNA matches it firmly. The size field is filled for only some rows; it gives once, few, many or a size class.

TRBD1,TRBV13,.,TRBJ2-7,CASSLGTGFYEQYF,TGTGCCAGCAGCTTAGGGACAGGGTTCTACGAGCAGTACTTC
.,TRBV5-1,.,TRBJ2-7,CASSLDGQRTYEQYF,TGCGCCAGCAGCTTGGACGGACAGCGAACCTACGAGCAGTACTTC
TRBD1,TRBV19,.,TRBJ1-6,CASSGGTASSYNSPLHF,TGTGCCAGTAGTGGGGGGACAGCTAGCTCCTATAATTCACCCCTCCACTTT
.,TRBV18,once,TRBJ2-6,CASSPSTGYTGANVLTF,TGTGCCAGCTCACCCTCAACAGGATATACCGGGGCCAACGTCCTGACTTTC
.,TRBV7-5,.,TRBJ2-2,CARSLDSQAVGELFF,TGTGCCAGAAGCTTGGACTCCCAGGCGGTCGGGGAGCTGTTTTTT
TRBD1,TRBV28,once,TRBJ2-1,CASSSPGTGAFYEQFF,TGTGCCAGCAGTTCCCCCGGGACAGGGGCCTTCTATGAGCAGTTCTTC
.,TRBV21-1,.,TRBJ1-5,CASSKRQLRERGQPQHF,TGTGCCAGCAGCAAAAGACAGCTAAGGGAGCGGGGTCAGCCCCAGCATTTT
.,TRBV27,.,TRBJ1-2,CASSLFRYGYTF,TGTGCCAGCAGTTTATTTCGGTACGGCTACACCTTC
TRBD1,TRBV6-1,.,TRBJ1-2,CASSEDRGTSYGYTF,TGTGCCAGCAGTGAAGACAGGGGGACGTCGTACGGCTACACCTTC
TRBD1,TRBV6-5,.,TRBJ1-1,CASSYSRQGGSEAFF,TGTGCCAGCAGTTACTCTCGCCAGGGGGGATCTGAAGCTTTCTTT
.,TRBV6-6,.,TRBJ2-7,CASTQLQGARSYEQYF,TGTGCCAGCACCCAACTACAGGGAGCCCGCTCCTACGAGCAGTACTTC
TRBD2,TRBV5-5,.,TRBJ2-3,CASSYSGTSSFTDTQYF,TGTGCCAGCAGCTATTCCGGGACTAGCAGTTTCACAGATACGCAGTATTTT
TRBD1,TRBV7-9,.,TRBJ1-1,CASSSGTGVSEAFF,TGTGCCAGCAGCTCCGGGACAGGGGTTTCTGAAGCTTTCTTT
.,TRBV2,once,TRBJ1-2,CASSALGDYGYTF,TGTGCCAGCAGTGCACTGGGCGACTATGGCTACACCTTC
.,TRBV9,.,TRBJ2-6,CASSVRGFGANVLTF,TGTGCCAGCAGCGTAAGGGGTTTTGGGGCCAACGTCCTGACTTTC
TRBD2,TRBV3-1/TRBV3-2,.,TRBJ2-5,CASSPGGELRQTQYF,TGTGCCAGCAGCCCCGGGGGGGAACTCCGGCAGACCCAGTACTTC
TRBD1,TRBV7-8,few,TRBJ1-4,CASSLGFQGARNEKLFF,TGTGCCAGCAGCTTAGGGTTTCAGGGGGCTCGTAATGAAAAACTGTTTTTT
.,TRBV12-3/TRBV12-4,.,TRBJ2-1,CASSFLRNNEQFF,TGTGCCAGCAGTTTCTTGCGAAACAATGAGCAGTTCTTC
.,TRBV21-1,.,TRBJ2-7,CASSKDSRGIYEQYF,TGTGCCAGCAGCAAAGACTCTAGGGGGATCTACGAGCAGTACTTC
TRBD1,TRBV30,.,TRBJ2-5,CAWTTGTGVRETQYF,TGTGCCTGGACTACCGGGACAGGGGTTAGAGAGACCCAGTACTTC
TRBD1,TRBV6-2/TRBV6-3,.,TRBJ1-2,CASSLLVAHRTGRYYGYTF,TGTGCCAGCAGCTTACTCGTAGCCCATCGGACAGGGAGATACTATGGCTACACCTTC
TRBD2,TRBV28,.,TRBJ2-7,CASSPAGNRGGEQYF,TGTGCCAGCAGCCCGGCGGGCAACCGCGGGGGCGAGCAGTACTTC
.,TRBV7-8,.,TRBJ1-2,CASSQEGKTNYGYTF,TGTGCCAGCAGCCAAGAGGGCAAAACTAACTATGGCTACACCTTC
.,TRBV3-1/TRBV3-2,.,TRBJ1-1,CASSQGAPPEAFF,TGTGCCAGCAGCCAAGGAGCGCCCCCTGAAGCTTTCTTT
.,TRBV20-1,.,TRBJ2-3,CSASLGVTDTQYF,TGCAGTGCTAGTTTGGGAGTCACAGATACGCAGTATTTT
.,TRBV24-1,.,TRBJ2-3,CATSGLGTTDTQYF,TGTGCCACCAGTGGGTTGGGGACTACAGATACGCAGTATTTT
.,TRBV3-1/TRBV3-2,.,TRBJ2-1,CASSQRLAANEQFF,TGTGCCAGCAGCCAACGTTTAGCGGCCAATGAGCAGTTCTTC
TRBD1,TRBV18,.,TRBJ2-2,CASSPPGGGGTGELFF,TGTGCCAGCTCACCACCAGGGGGCGGCGGCACCGGGGAGCTGTTTTTT
TRBD1,TRBV19,.,TRBJ2-7,CATQGTGRYEQYF,TGTGCCACCCAAGGGACAGGGCGCTACGAGCAGTACTTC
.,TRBV11-2,.,TRBJ2-2,CAGRAEPNTGELFF,TGTGCCGGACGAGCGGAGCCGAACACCGGGGAGCTGTTTTTT
.,TRBV18,once,TRBJ1-1,CASSPQGREGYTEAFF,TGTGCCAGCTCACCCCAGGGGCGCGAGGGTTACACTGAAGCTTTCTTT
TRBD1,TRBV30,.,TRBJ1-4,CAWAPTGWAEKLFF,TGTGCCTGGGCTCCGACAGGGTGGGCTGAAAAACTGTTTTTT
.,TRBV5-5,few,TRBJ1-5,CASSHGGVSNQPQHF,TGTGCCAGCAGCCATGGCGGGGTTAGCAATCAGCCCCAGCATTTT
TRBD1,TRBV25-1,.,TRBJ2-1,CASSEYRQGHYNEQFF,TGTGCCAGCAGTGAATATCGACAGGGTCATTACAATGAGCAGTTCTTC
TRBD1,TRBV6-1,few,TRBJ2-2,CASSDQGTATGELFF,TGTGCCAGCAGTGACCAAGGGACAGCCACCGGGGAGCTGTTTTTT
.,TRBV7-2,.,TRBJ2-1,CASSLGWGRYNEQFF,TGTGCCAGCAGCTTAGGATGGGGCCGTTACAATGAGCAGTTCTTC
.,TRBV5-1,few,TRBJ2-7,CASSLSHGSGYEQYF,TGCGCCAGCAGCTTGAGTCATGGATCAGGCTACGAGCAGTACTTC
.,TRBV4-1,once,TRBJ2-5,CASATYRKETQYF,TGCGCCAGCGCCACCTACAGAAAAGAGACCCAGTACTTC
.,TRBV5-8,.,TRBJ2-7,CASSPSRDKLLREQYF,TGTGCCAGCAGCCCGTCACGGGACAAACTTTTGCGGGAGCAGTACTTC